The rows below give T cell receptor beta chains drawn from one sample of a study of blood T cell repertoires in COVID-19. Libraries were prepared by immunoSEQ multiplex PCR; TCRdb keeps only in-frame clonotypes and omits some of them. The table includes tens of thousands of clones, approximately 85% detected once. The specimen was peripheral blood. The receptor set was obtained from a human donor in a cohort sampled during active COVID-19. Both conserved end residues are part of each CDR3. A D gene is named only where the DNA matches it firmly.

d_gene,v_gene,j_gene,CDR3aa,CDR3nt
TRBD1,TRBV2,TRBJ1-2,CASNSDRGGYTF,TGTGCCAGCAATTCGGACAGGGGTGGCTACACCTTC
.,TRBV5-1,TRBJ2-5,CASSLGTIQETQYF,TGCGCCAGCAGCTTAGGGACAATACAAGAGACCCAGTACTTC
TRBD2,TRBV30,TRBJ2-3,CAWSSSGECLF,TGTGCCTGGAGTTCTAGCGGGGAATGTCTTTTT
.,TRBV19,TRBJ1-4,CASSSRVNEKLFF,TGTGCCAGTAGTTCCAGGGTGAATGAAAAACTGTTTTTT
TRBD1,TRBV7-9,TRBJ2-6,CASSLWDRVGGLGANVLTF,TGTGCCAGCAGCTTATGGGACAGGGTAGGAGGGCTCGGGGCCAACGTCCTGACTTTC
.,TRBV7-6,TRBJ1-5,CASSLKSSNQPQHF,TGTGCCAGCAGCTTAAAGAGTAGCAATCAGCCCCAGCATTTT
.,TRBV12-3/TRBV12-4,TRBJ2-2,CASRTIGPGELFF,TGTGCCAGCAGGACTATCGGACCCGGGGAGCTGTTTTTT
TRBD1,TRBV19,TRBJ2-1,CASSYGTGLSYNEQFF,TGTGCCAGTAGTTATGGGACAGGGTTGTCCTACAATGAGCAGTTCTTC
.,TRBV19,TRBJ1-3,CASSIFGSGSGNTIYF,TGTGCCAGTAGTATCTTTGGATCAGGCTCTGGAAACACCATATATTTT
TRBD1,TRBV7-2,TRBJ1-5,CASSDRGQPQHF,TGTGCCAGCAGTGACAGGGGTCAGCCCCAGCATTTT
.,TRBV20-1,TRBJ2-1,CSSGIYNEQFF,TGCAGTTCCGGGATCTACAATGAGCAGTTCTTC
.,TRBV18,TRBJ2-5,CASSPEYQETQYF,TGTGCCAGCTCACCCGAGTACCAAGAGACCCAGTACTTC
TRBD1,TRBV25-1,TRBJ1-2,CASGQGYGYTF,TGTGCCAGTGGACAGGGCTATGGCTACACCTTC
.,TRBV9,TRBJ2-3,CASSVVGQGGFDTQYF,TGTGCCAGCAGCGTAGTAGGGCAGGGAGGATTTGATACGCAGTATTTT
TRBD1,TRBV6-2/TRBV6-3,TRBJ2-7,CASSMTGSIYEQYF,TGTGCCAGCAGTATGACAGGGTCAATCTACGAGCAGTACTTC
TRBD2,TRBV19,TRBJ2-1,CASSMWQRGSNEQFF,TGTGCCAGTAGTATGTGGCAGCGGGGTTCCAATGAGCAGTTCTTC
TRBD1,TRBV5-1,TRBJ2-7,CASSSGTGSYEQYF,TGCGCCAGCAGTTCCGGGACAGGGTCCTACGAGCAGTACTTC
.,TRBV20-1,TRBJ1-1,CSASRTANTEAFF,TGCAGTGCTAGTCGGACTGCGAACACTGAAGCTTTCTTT
TRBD2,TRBV5-1,TRBJ2-1,CASSPLTSGGAGEQFF,TGCGCCAGCAGCCCCCTAACTAGCGGGGGGGCCGGAGAGCAGTTCTTC
.,TRBV7-9,TRBJ1-1,CASSRADINTEAFF,TGTGCCAGCAGCCGCGCCGACATTAACACTGAAGCTTTCTTT
.,TRBV5-4,TRBJ2-5,CASSHNREETQYF,TGTGCCAGCAGCCATAACAGGGAAGAGACCCAGTACTTC
.,TRBV18,TRBJ1-1,CASSPPLTINTEAFF,TGTGCCAGCTCACCCCCTCTGACAATTAACACTGAAGCTTTCTTT
.,TRBV14,TRBJ2-1,CASSPRGWNEQFF,TGTGCCAGCAGCCCCCGGGGGTGGAATGAGCAGTTCTTC
.,TRBV30,TRBJ1-2,CAWTRTDGYGYTF,TGTGCCTGGACTCGGACAGATGGCTATGGCTACACCTTC
TRBD1,TRBV5-6,TRBJ1-1,CASSVGQGNTEAFF,TGTGCCAGCAGCGTAGGACAGGGGAACACTGAAGCTTTCTTT
.,TRBV5-1,TRBJ2-7,CASSLNAYEQYF,TGCGCCAGCAGCTTGAACGCGTACGAGCAGTACTTC
.,TRBV3-1/TRBV3-2,TRBJ2-3,CASSQAERVTDTQYF,TGTGCCAGCAGCCAAGCGGAGAGGGTCACAGATACGCAGTATTTT
TRBD2,TRBV5-1,TRBJ2-7,CASSFSGRSSEQYF,TGCGCCAGCAGCTTTAGCGGGAGATCGAGCGAGCAGTACTTC
TRBD1,TRBV28,TRBJ2-7,CASSPGTGPFRNYEQYF,TGTGCCAGCAGTCCCGGGACAGGGCCCTTCCGCAATTACGAGCAGTACTTC